Detailed here is one TCR beta chain. The sample originates from a study of OX40 agonist ivuxolimab in advanced cancers. The wider study: Those enrolled were 82.7% male, with a mean age of approximately 60 years and ages from roughly 20 to 85. Therapy given before enrollment (anti-PD-1, anti-PD-L1 or anti-CTLA-4) was allowed, and around 40% had some.

V gave up 3 bases and J gave up 8 bases, with 22 bases separating them. CDR3 length equals 16 residues. Germline-derived CDR1 and CDR2 are MDHEN and SYDVKM. Repertoires were generated with immunoSEQ multiplex PCR, while TCRdb's copy carries only in-frame clones and drops some. The sample shows more than 45,000 clones, about nine tenths of them seen only once. J is TRBJ1-2 and V is TRBV28; a possible D gene is TRBD1 (5 bases). The TCR comes from an adult with an advanced solid tumor such as melanoma, head and neck, liver or kidney cancer. Sequences were derived from CD4+ or CD8+ T cells sorted from blood, sampled in a trial of the OX40 agonist ivuxolimab. The CDR3 DNA reads as TGTGCCAGCAGTTTGGGGCTCGGGTCTTGGAGAACCGGCTACACCTTC. Its protein product is CASSLGLGSWRTGYTF.